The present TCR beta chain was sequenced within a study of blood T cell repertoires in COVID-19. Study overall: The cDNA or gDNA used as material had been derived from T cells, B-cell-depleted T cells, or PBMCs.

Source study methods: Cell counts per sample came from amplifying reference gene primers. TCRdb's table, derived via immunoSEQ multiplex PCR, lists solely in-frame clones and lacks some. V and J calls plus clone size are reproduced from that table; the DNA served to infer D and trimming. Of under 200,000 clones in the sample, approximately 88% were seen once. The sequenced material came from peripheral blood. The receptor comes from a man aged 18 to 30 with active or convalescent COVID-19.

CDR3 residues: CSVVLAGGPLYEQYF. The DNA of the CDR3 is TGCAGCGTTGTTTTAGCGGGAGGGCCTCTATACGAGCAGTACTTC. The rearrangement joins TRBV29-1 to TRBJ2-7; the match to TRBD2 covers 11 bases. The V gene end was trimmed by 4 bases and the J gene end by 4 bases; junction bases not matched to a gene: 9. This CDR3 contains 15 residues. The germline CDR1 and CDR2 sequences are SQVTM and ANQGSEA.